The following is a TCR beta chain sequence with its context. Assay: immunoSEQ multiplex PCR; the TCRdb copy retains only in-frame clones and omits some. This table has some 150,000 clones, approximately 87% appearing once. There are 10 residues in the CDR3. V lost 3 bases and J 6 bases, leaving 5 bases between the germline ends. Looked up from germline, CDR1 is GTSNPN and CDR2 is SVGIG (reference sequence). The sample is drawn from a study of blood T cell repertoires in COVID-19. Turning to the study itself: COVID-19 samples collected from the United States, Italy and Spain covered acute and convalescent phases.

This clonotype was sampled from a man aged 45-65 years with active COVID-19. The sequenced sample was peripheral blood. The rearrangement links TRBV30 to TRBJ1-2, with TRBD1 as a possible D gene (5 bases). The CDR3 loop is CAWRGDGYTF. The CDR3 DNA reads TGTGCCTGGAGAGGGGATGGCTACACCTTC.